The rows below give T cell receptor beta chains drawn from one sample of a study of blood T cell repertoires in COVID-19. Using immunoSEQ multiplex PCR, the repertoire was profiled, and TCRdb retains in-frame clones only, with some absent. The repertoire holds fewer than 250,000 clones, roughly 77% seen once, with about 17% in the top ten. The specimen sequenced was PBMCs or T cells enriched from blood (not recorded which). These receptors originate from a woman aged 45-59 years with acute COVID-19. Both conserved end residues are part of each CDR3. Each record gives: clone size, V gene, D gene, J gene, CDR3 protein, CDR3 DNA. A D gene is named only where the DNA matches it firmly. Clone size is stated in some rows and not others, as once, few, many or a class when expanded.

clone size: once
V gene: TRBV28
D gene: TRBD1
J gene: TRBJ1-1
CDR3 protein: CASRDRPHEAFF
CDR3 DNA: TGTGCCAGCAGGGACAGGCCCCATGAAGCTTTCTTT

clone size: few
V gene: TRBV6-1
D gene: .
J gene: TRBJ1-1
CDR3 protein: CASSERHPMNTEAFF
CDR3 DNA: TGTGCCAGCAGTGAGCGACACCCAATGAACACTGAAGCTTTCTTT

clone size: .
V gene: TRBV18
D gene: .
J gene: TRBJ1-1
CDR3 protein: CASSPQLQDPLNTEAFF
CDR3 DNA: TGTGCCAGCTCACCACAATTACAGGACCCTCTTAACACTGAAGCTTTCTTT

clone size: .
V gene: TRBV4-2
D gene: TRBD1
J gene: TRBJ2-1
CDR3 protein: CASAPPGQGRNEQFF
CDR3 DNA: TGTGCCAGCGCGCCTCCGGGACAGGGGAGGAATGAGCAGTTCTTC

clone size: .
V gene: TRBV5-1
D gene: TRBD2
J gene: TRBJ2-1
CDR3 protein: CASSPREGAGGPTSSYNEQFF
CDR3 DNA: TGCGCCAGCAGCCCACGAGAAGGGGCGGGGGGCCCCACCAGCTCCTACAATGAGCAGTTCTTC

clone size: few
V gene: TRBV18
D gene: .
J gene: TRBJ1-1
CDR3 protein: CASSPGANTEAFF
CDR3 DNA: TGTGCCAGCTCACCAGGGGCGAACACTGAAGCTTTCTTT

clone size: few
V gene: TRBV19
D gene: .
J gene: TRBJ1-2
CDR3 protein: CASRQQGSCTF
CDR3 DNA: TGTGCCAGTAGACAGCAGGGTTCCTGCACCTTC

clone size: .
V gene: TRBV21-1
D gene: .
J gene: TRBJ1-6
CDR3 protein: CASSPRDRDNSPLHF
CDR3 DNA: TGTGCCAGCAGCCCCCGGGACAGAGATAATTCACCCCTCCACTTT

clone size: once
V gene: TRBV7-9
D gene: .
J gene: TRBJ1-6
CDR3 protein: CASSLGTGSSPLHF
CDR3 DNA: TGTGCCAGCAGCTTAGGAACAGGGTCTAGCCCCCTCCACTTT

clone size: .
V gene: TRBV7-9
D gene: .
J gene: TRBJ1-3
CDR3 protein: CASSLGRADGASGNTIYF
CDR3 DNA: TGTGCCAGCAGCTTAGGCAGGGCGGACGGTGCCTCTGGAAACACCATATATTTT

clone size: .
V gene: TRBV2
D gene: .
J gene: TRBJ2-1
CDR3 protein: CASNPREAYNEQFF
CDR3 DNA: TGTGCCAGCAACCCCCGAGAGGCCTACAATGAGCAGTTCTTC

clone size: .
V gene: TRBV7-3
D gene: TRBD2
J gene: TRBJ2-2
CDR3 protein: CASSPLAGVNTGELFF
CDR3 DNA: TGTGCCAGCAGCCCGCTAGCGGGGGTTAACACCGGGGAGCTGTTTTTT

clone size: .
V gene: TRBV7-2
D gene: TRBD2
J gene: TRBJ2-5
CDR3 protein: CASSLATSGGQETQYF
CDR3 DNA: TGTGCCAGCAGCTTAGCGACTAGCGGGGGACAAGAGACCCAGTACTTC

clone size: .
V gene: TRBV9
D gene: TRBD1
J gene: TRBJ2-2
CDR3 protein: CASSPQTGTNTGELFF
CDR3 DNA: TGTGCCAGCAGCCCCCAGACAGGGACGAACACCGGGGAGCTGTTTTTT

clone size: .
V gene: TRBV13
D gene: TRBD1
J gene: TRBJ1-6
CDR3 protein: CASSRGTDLYSPLHF
CDR3 DNA: TGTGCCAGCAGCCGAGGGACAGACCTCTATTCACCCCTCCACTTT

clone size: .
V gene: TRBV6-2/TRBV6-3
D gene: TRBD1
J gene: TRBJ1-1
CDR3 protein: CASSFLRDRGHKTEAFF
CDR3 DNA: TGTGCCAGCAGTTTCCTCCGGGACAGGGGGCATAAAACTGAAGCTTTCTTT

clone size: .
V gene: TRBV7-9
D gene: TRBD2
J gene: TRBJ2-2
CDR3 protein: CASSSTSGGPPGELFF
CDR3 DNA: TGTGCCAGCAGCTCGACTAGCGGGGGGCCCCCCGGGGAGCTGTTTTTT

clone size: .
V gene: TRBV28
D gene: .
J gene: TRBJ1-4
CDR3 protein: CATQGMGEKLFF
CDR3 DNA: TGTGCCACACAGGGTATGGGTGAAAAACTGTTTTTT